A selection of T cell receptor beta chains follows, all from one sample in a study of shared clonotypes between healthy human individuals. Clones were read by immunoSEQ multiplex PCR, and TCRdb kept only the in-frame ones, dropping some. The sample yields 850,000 to 1,200,000 clones, approximately 70% seen once. Sequencing used memory CD4+ T cells sorted from blood. These receptors all come from a man in his late teens or twenties in good health. The CDR3 runs from the conserved cysteine through the conserved F or W. A D gene is named only where the DNA matches it firmly. Clone size is given for some rows only: seen once, a few or many times, or a class if the clone is expanded.

v_gene	j_gene	abundance	d_gene	CDR3aa	CDR3nt
TRBV5-1	TRBJ1-2	-	TRBD1	CASSTGTAEGNYGYTF	TGCGCCAGCAGCACCGGGACAGCCGAGGGTAACTATGGCTACACCTTC
TRBV21-1	TRBJ1-1	-	-	CASSKSGSKGGTEAFF	TGTGCCAGCAGCAAATCGGGCAGTAAGGGAGGCACTGAAGCTTTCTTT
TRBV4-1	TRBJ2-1	many	-	CASSQGGTQFF	TGCGCCAGCAGCCAAGGCGGAACACAGTTCTTC
TRBV5-6	TRBJ1-2	-	-	CASTTGRGADTYYGYTF	TGTGCCAGCACCACGGGTCGGGGGGCGGACACATACTATGGCTACACCTTC
TRBV5-1	TRBJ2-5	few	-	CASSFTGYETQYF	TGCGCCAGCAGCTTTACCGGGTACGAGACCCAGTACTTC
TRBV19	TRBJ2-5	-	-	CASSVNRDTQETQYF	TGTGCCAGTAGTGTCAACCGGGACACGCAAGAGACCCAGTACTTC
TRBV11-2	TRBJ1-1	few	-	CASSLGRGAFF	TGTGCCAGCAGCTTAGGTCGGGGAGCTTTCTTT
TRBV2	TRBJ1-4	few	TRBD1	CASRMTGKAAGFF	TGTGCCAGCAGAATGACAGGGAAGGCCGCTGGGTTTTTT
TRBV7-2	TRBJ2-2	-	-	CASSLGSTANTGELFF	TGTGCCAGCAGCTTAGGTTCCACCGCGAACACCGGGGAGCTGTTTTTT
TRBV9	TRBJ2-7	-	TRBD2	CASSVRRGAEAYEQYF	TGTGCCAGCAGCGTAAGGCGGGGGGCGGAGGCCTACGAGCAGTACTTC
TRBV7-7	TRBJ2-5	-	-	CASSLQGKETQYF	TGTGCTAGCAGCTTGCAGGGAAAAGAGACCCAGTACTTC
TRBV30	TRBJ1-5	few	-	CAWSVTRGINQPQHF	TGTGCCTGGAGTGTAACCAGGGGCATCAATCAGCCCCAGCATTTT
TRBV11-3	TRBJ2-1	-	-	CASSLVSGHEQFF	TGTGCCAGCAGCTTAGTTAGCGGCCATGAGCAGTTCTTC
TRBV2	TRBJ1-1	-	-	CASRTVNTEAFF	TGTGCCAGCCGTACAGTGAACACTGAAGCTTTCTTT
TRBV6-5	TRBJ2-5	few	-	CASRPVTGETQYF	TGTGCCAGCAGACCCGTGACGGGGGAGACCCAGTACTTC
TRBV30	TRBJ1-2	-	-	CAWSPGANYGYTF	TGTGCCTGGAGTCCAGGGGCTAACTATGGCTACACCTTC
TRBV10-2	TRBJ2-1	-	TRBD2	CASSGTSGNEQFF	TGCGCCAGCAGTGGGACTAGCGGCAATGAGCAGTTCTTC
TRBV6-4	TRBJ1-1	once	-	CASSEVRGTEAFF	TGTGCCAGCAGTGAGGTAAGGGGCACTGAAGCTTTCTTT
TRBV5-1	TRBJ2-3	few	-	CASRTLPGGTDTQYF	TGCGCCAGCCGCACCCTTCCAGGGGGGACAGATACGCAGTATTTT
TRBV28	TRBJ1-6	-	-	CASSFEGRSPLHF	TGTGCCAGCAGTTTCGAGGGTAGGTCACCCCTCCACTTT
TRBV5-4	TRBJ1-6	many	-	CASSLATSGNSPLHF	TGTGCCAGCAGCTTGGCAACCTCCGGGAATTCACCCCTCCACTTT
TRBV7-2	TRBJ2-3	once	TRBD2	CASSFGLAADTQYF	TGTGCCAGCAGCTTCGGACTAGCGGCAGATACGCAGTATTTT
TRBV15	TRBJ1-5	-	-	CATSREDQPQHF	TGTGCCACCAGCAGAGAGGATCAGCCCCAGCATTTT
TRBV18	TRBJ2-2	-	-	CASSPLGSPTGELFF	TGTGCCAGCTCACCACTTGGGAGTCCCACCGGGGAGCTGTTTTTT
TRBV27	TRBJ2-7	-	-	CASSRDRTQYF	TGTGCCAGCAGCCGGGACCGGACGCAGTACTTC
TRBV9	TRBJ2-1	few	TRBD2	CASSPHGGAENEQFF	TGTGCCAGCAGCCCCCACGGGGGGGCCGAGAATGAGCAGTTCTTC
TRBV9	TRBJ1-4	-	TRBD1	CASSPSGTGDEKLFF	TGTGCCAGCAGTCCCTCCGGGACAGGGGATGAAAAACTGTTTTTT
TRBV19	TRBJ2-7	-	-	CASPGFWIYEQYF	TGTGCTAGCCCCGGGTTCTGGATCTACGAGCAGTACTTC
TRBV18	TRBJ2-7	-	-	CASSPPSRQQLGYEQYF	TGTGCCAGCTCACCACCGAGTCGTCAGCAGTTAGGGTACGAGCAGTACTTC
TRBV6-1	TRBJ2-7	-	TRBD1	CASSDLPGTGLSYEQYF	TGTGCCAGCAGTGACCTACCCGGGACAGGGCTGTCCTACGAGCAGTACTTC
TRBV5-4	TRBJ2-3	-	-	CASTLGEDTQYF	TGTGCCAGCACCCTAGGGGAAGATACGCAGTATTTT
TRBV16	TRBJ2-5	many	-	CASSPPRRETQYF	TGTGCCAGCAGCCCTCCCAGGCGGGAGACCCAGTACTTC
TRBV19	TRBJ2-3	few	-	CASSDWGGGTDTQYF	TGTGCCAGTAGTGATTGGGGCGGGGGCACAGATACGCAGTATTTT
TRBV2	TRBJ2-7	few	-	CASSGQSQAREQYF	TGTGCCAGCAGCGGTCAATCACAAGCGAGGGAGCAGTACTTC
TRBV28	TRBJ1-5	-	TRBD1	CASSLGQGSGQPQHF	TGTGCCAGCAGTTTAGGACAGGGCTCGGGCCAGCCCCAGCATTTT
TRBV11-2	TRBJ1-1	-	TRBD1	CASGGQGATGAFF	TGTGCCAGCGGGGGACAGGGGGCCACCGGGGCTTTCTTT
TRBV11-2	TRBJ1-6	-	-	CASSGSESPNSPLHF	TGTGCCAGCAGCGGGTCAGAGTCTCCAAATTCACCCCTCCACTTT
TRBV25-1	TRBJ2-3	few	-	CASSEFRGSTDTQYF	TGTGCCAGCAGTGAATTTAGGGGAAGCACAGATACGCAGTATTTT
TRBV11-2	TRBJ2-3	-	-	CASSSTGDTQYF	TGTGCCAGCAGCTCAACCGGAGATACGCAGTATTTT